Each of the 15 T cell receptor beta chains below was sequenced from the same sample in a study of OX40 agonist ivuxolimab in advanced cancers. Clones were read by immunoSEQ multiplex PCR, and TCRdb kept only the in-frame ones, dropping some. This sample has fewer than 100,000 clones, with around 86% found just once. Sequencing was performed on CD4+ or CD8+ T cells sorted from blood, taken in a trial of the OX40 agonist ivuxolimab. The receptors were gathered from an adult with an advanced solid tumor such as melanoma, head and neck, liver or kidney cancer.

This clone was seen just once. This chain connects TRBV5-4 to TRBJ1-2; tentatively, D is TRBD1 (5 bases). CDR1 is SGHNT and CDR2 is YYREEE in the germline V gene (reference sequence). V lost 0 bases and J 8 bases, leaving 8 bases between the germline ends. The CDR3 covers 12 residues. The CDR3 spells CASSLVGGGYTF. CDR3 nucleotide sequence: TGTGCCAGCAGCTTGGTTGGGGGAGGCTACACCTTC.

This rearrangement joins TRBV7-2 to TRBJ1-4; D remains ambiguous. Trimming left V 1 base short and J 0 bases short, with 9 bases between. The length of the CDR3 is 16 residues. CDR1 and CDR2 from the germline V gene are SGHTA and FQGNSA. The CDR3 protein is CASSLGLFSTNEKLFF. CDR3 DNA sequence: TGTGCCAGCAGCTTAGGCCTATTCTCAACTAATGAAAAACTGTTTTTT. The full variable domain, with the rest looked up from reference TRBV7-2 and TRBJ1-4, is GAGVSQSPSNKVTEKGKDVELRCDPISGHTALYWYRQSLGQGLEFLIYFQGNSAPDKSGLPSDRFSAERTGGSVSTLTIQRTQQEDSAVYLCASSLGLFSTNEKLFFGSGTQLSVL.

V and J are TRBV6-5 and TRBJ1-6; D remains unclear. V was trimmed by 7 bases and J by 11 bases, leaving 12 bases between them. The CDR3 is made up of 12 amino acids. CDR1 is MNHEY, CDR2 SVGAGI, per germline. The CDR3 region is CASKRTETPLHF. DNA for the CDR3: TGTGCCAGCAAGAGGACGGAGACACCCCTCCACTTT.

The chain joins TRBV5-1 to TRBJ2-1; 11 bases match TRBD2. The J segment lost 9 bases and the V segment lost 0 bases, leaving 5 bases of the junction unmatched. The CDR3 loop spans 15 amino acids. Germline V gives CDR1 SGHRS, CDR2 YFSETQ. The CDR3: CASSLVITSGSEQFF. The CDR3 nucleotides are TGCGCCAGCAGCTTGGTAATCACTAGCGGGAGTGAGCAGTTCTTC.

The chain combines TRBV7-6 with TRBJ1-1; D unclear. CDR1 is SGHVS, CDR2 FNYEAQ, per germline. The CDR3 covers 14 residues. V was trimmed by 5 bases and J by 3 bases, leaving 13 bases between them. The CDR3 sequence is CASSRNSVDTEAFF. The CDR3 bases are TGTGCCAGCAGCCGAAACTCAGTGGACACTGAAGCTTTCTTT.

This clone was picked up a small number of times. CDR3 bases: TGTGCCAGCAGCAAACAGGGGAGCTCCTACGAGCAGTACTTC. Translating gives CASSKQGSSYEQYF. The rearrangement joins TRBV9 to TRBJ2-7, with 7 bases aligning to TRBD1. The trim removed 4 bases at V and 0 bases at J, leaving 4 bases unmatched. In germline, CDR1 is SGDLS, CDR2 YYNGEE. The CDR3 runs to 14 residues.

The J gene is TRBJ1-6, the V gene TRBV27; D gene uncertain. The CDR3 consists of 12 residues. Between the trimmed V and J ends, which lost 3 bases and 9 bases, there was a span of 6 bases. Germline values: CDR1 MNHEY, CDR2 SMNVEV (reference sequence). The CDR3 DNA sequence: TGTGCCAGCAGTTTTCGCGGTTCACCCCTCCACTTT. This gives the protein CASSFRGSPLHF.

V is TRBV28 and J is TRBJ2-1; D may correspond to TRBD1 or TRBD2 (5 bases each). Per the germline V gene, CDR1 is MDHEN and CDR2 is SYDVKM. CDR3 size: 16 residues. V was cut by 4 bases and J by 1 base, with 14 bases left in between. Here the CDR3 reads CASSSTTGASYNEQFF. Written as DNA, the CDR3 is TGTGCCAGCAGTTCAACTACCGGGGCGTCCTACAATGAGCAGTTCTTC.

The J gene is TRBJ2-1, the V gene TRBV7-3; D unclear. V was shortened by 1 base and J by 7 bases, with 14 bases between the two germline ends. From germline, CDR1 is SGHTA and CDR2 FQGTGA. The CDR3 consists of 15 residues. The CDR3 sequence: CASSLSGTLGNEQFF. Here the CDR3 DNA reads TGTGCCAGCAGCTTAAGCGGAACACTGGGAAATGAGCAGTTCTTC.

This chain links TRBV19 with TRBJ2-1; TRBD2 aligns across 10 bases. This CDR3 contains 15 residues. The J segment lost 3 bases and the V segment lost 5 bases, leaving 4 bases of the junction unmatched. CDR1 and CDR2 (germline): LNHDA, SQIVND (reference sequence). CDR3 residues: CASSSAGGLYNEQFF. As DNA, the CDR3 is TGTGCCAGTAGTTCAGCGGGGGGGCTCTACAATGAGCAGTTCTTC.

The rearrangement joins TRBV10-3 to TRBJ2-1, with 12 bases matching TRBD1. The V gene end was trimmed by 5 bases and the J gene end by 8 bases; junction bases not matched to a gene: 4. Germline V gene sequence: CDR1 ENHRY, CDR2 SYGVKD. CDR3 length: 14 amino acids. CDR3 region: CAISPGTGGDEQFF. DNA for the CDR3: TGTGCCATCAGTCCCGGGACAGGGGGCGATGAGCAGTTCTTC.

The CDR3: CASSQDRRTSGRSYEQYF. CDR3 nucleotide sequence: TGTGCCAGCAGCCAAGATAGGAGGACTAGCGGGAGGTCCTACGAGCAGTACTTC. V gene TRBV14 combines with J gene TRBJ2-7; 14 nucleotides agree with TRBD2. Germline lookup yields CDR1 SGHDN and CDR2 FVKESK. Trimming at V came to 0 bases and at J to 1 base, leaving 5 bases not matched to a gene. The CDR3 sequence is 18 residues long.

The rearrangement uses TRBV4-3 and TRBJ2-7, with D perhaps matching TRBD1 (6 bases). Germline lookup yields CDR1 LGHNA and CDR2 YSLEER. The CDR3 is made up of 16 amino acids. With 0 bases removed from V and 5 bases from J, the gap between germline ends came to 17 bases. CDR3 sequence: CASSQDSRAGEDEQYF. CDR3 bases: TGCGCCAGCAGCCAAGATTCTCGGGCAGGGGAAGACGAGCAGTACTTC.

This chain uses TRBV5-6 with TRBJ1-3; D is undetermined. V shed 4 bases and J shed 0 bases, with 17 bases lying between them. The CDR3 spans 17 residues. Germline V lookup: CDR1 SGHDT, CDR2 YYEEEE. The CDR3 DNA reads as TGTGCCAGCAGCCGAAGTGGGTTTGGGAGCTCTGGAAACACCATATATTTT. Encoded protein: CASSRSGFGSSGNTIYF.

This chain connects TRBV28 to TRBJ2-1, with D possibly matching TRBD2 (6 bases). The CDR3 consists of 14 residues. V dropped 10 bases and J dropped 6 bases, with 19 bases sitting between them. CDR1 and CDR2 (germline): MDHEN, SYDVKM. CDR3 DNA: TGTGCCATCCGGAGGGGAGGCCTAATCAATGAGCAGTTCTTC. Protein: CAIRRGGLINEQFF.